Below, 18 T cell receptor beta chains from the same sample are listed, as sequenced in a study of breast tumors, draining lymph nodes, adjacent tissues. TCRdb used MiXCR to reprocess the multiplex PCR reads, holding one entry per CDR3 protein. The table shows under 150,000 distinct CDR3 sequences, with less than 25% occurring only once. Axillary draining lymph nodes of breast cancer patients supplied the node samples. The sequenced sample was axillary lymph node tissue. Every receptor here comes from a female donor with breast cancer. Some clones in this sample may be carry-over from other donors' samples.

This clonotype was seen at least ten times. This chain links TRBV29-1 with TRBJ2-7; 8 positions match TRBD1. CDR1 SQVTM and CDR2 ANQGSEA come from the germline V gene. Trimming at V came to 0 bases and at J to 6 bases, leaving 7 bases not matched to a gene. There are 14 residues in the CDR3. The CDR3, as DNA: TGCAGCGTTGAAGATCTCCAGGGGGCGGGCGAGCAGTACTTC. It yields the protein CSVEDLQGAGEQYF.

The chain recombines TRBV28 with TRBJ1-3; D is perhaps TRBD1 (5 bases). This CDR3 is 15 amino acids long. Germline V gene data show CDR1 as MDHEN and CDR2 as SYDVKM. Trimming left V 1 base short and J 2 bases short, with 9 bases between. CDR3 DNA sequence: TGTGCCAGCAGTTTATTGGGGGAGGCTGGAAACACCATATATTTT. Translated, it gives CASSLLGEAGNTIYF.

This clonotype appeared many times. This rearrangement joins TRBV10-3 to TRBJ2-7; D may match TRBD1 or TRBD2 (6 bases each). Germline V gene sequence: CDR1 ENHRY, CDR2 SYGVKD. The CDR3 runs 13 residues. Trimming took 6 bases from V and 3 from J, leaving 12 bases between them. DNA of the CDR3: TGTGCCATCAGGGCGGGACAATTCTACGAGCAGTACTTC. Protein sequence: CAIRAGQFYEQYF.

This clonotype occurred many times. V and J are TRBV19 and TRBJ2-1, with D unresolved. Germline CDR1 and CDR2: LNHDA and SQIVND (reference sequence). The CDR3 extends over 15 amino acids. Deletions cut 1 base from V and 2 bases from J, with 9 bases between. CDR3 bases: TGTGCCAGTAGTATAGGTGGCTACGCCTACAATGAGCAGTTCTTC. Translation: CASSIGGYAYNEQFF. Together with reference TRBV19 and TRBJ2-1, the CDR3 gives the full variable domain: DGGITQSPKYLFRKEGQNVTLSCEQNLNHDAMYWYRQDPGQGLRLIYYSQIVNDFQKGDIAEGYSVSREKKESFPLTVTSAQKNPTAFYLCASSIGGYAYNEQFFGPGTRLTVL.

The sample holds one count of this clonotype. This chain connects TRBV28 to TRBJ1-3, with a tentative D call TRBD1 (5 bases). Germline loops: CDR1 MDHEN, CDR2 SYDVKM. The V and J ends lost 11 bases and 2 bases respectively, with 13 bases between them. CDR3 length equals 13 residues. The CDR3 nucleotides read TGTGCCTCCGAAAGGGGTCCTGGAAACACCATATATTTT. Translation: CASERGPGNTIYF. The full variable domain, with the rest looked up from reference TRBV28 and TRBJ1-3, is DVKVTQSSRYLVKRTGEKVFLECVQDMDHENMFWYRQDPGLGLRLIYFSYDVKMKEKGDIPEGYSVSREKKERFSLILESASTNQTSMYLCASERGPGNTIYFGEGSWLTVV.

A remark on this clonotype: A read error may account for a junction end that differs from germline. The gene calls are TRBV3-1 and TRBJ2-1; D is unresolved. The CDR3 is made up of 15 amino acids. Germline V gives CDR1 LGHDT, CDR2 YNNKEL (reference sequence). CDR3 sequence reads: CAGSHSGSQYNEQFF. In DNA form, the CDR3 reads TGTGCCGGCAGCCATAGTGGAAGCCAATACAATGAGCAGTTCTTC.

This clonotype came up many times. This rearrangement joins TRBV30 to TRBJ1-2; the D gene is possibly TRBD1 (6 bases). CDR1 and CDR2 (germline): GTSNPN, SVGIG (reference sequence). V was clipped by 3 bases and J by 4 bases, with 12 bases between them. CDR3 length: 13 residues. The CDR3 loop reads CAWSGGAGYGYTF. DNA for the CDR3: TGTGCCTGGAGCGGGGGCGCGGGCTATGGCTACACCTTC.

This clonotype was seen repeatedly, ten times or more. This rearrangement joins TRBV5-1 to TRBJ2-3; D is unresolved. With 0 bases removed from V and 8 bases from J, the gap between germline ends came to 16 bases. This CDR3 contains 15 residues. CDR1 SGHRS and CDR2 YFSETQ come from the germline V gene. The CDR3 spells CASSLDDLVIGTQYF. The CDR3 bases are TGCGCCAGCAGCTTGGATGACCTAGTTATCGGTACGCAGTATTTT.

There are many counts of this clonotype. V gene TRBV11-2 combines with J gene TRBJ1-4; the D is unclear. V was clipped by 5 bases and J by 0 bases, with 10 bases between them. Germline V lookup: CDR1 SGHAT, CDR2 FQNNGV. This CDR3 is 15 amino acids long. The CDR3 DNA sequence: TGTGCCAGCAGCCCCGGGCCAGCAACTAATGAAAAACTGTTTTTT. Protein: CASSPGPATNEKLFF.

This clonotype was recorded at least ten times. V usage is TRBV7-9 and J usage is TRBJ2-1; possibly TRBD1 or TRBD2 for D (5 bases each). The V and J ends lost 1 base and 6 bases respectively, with 13 bases between them. The CDR3 has 15 residues. Germline CDR1 is SEHNR and CDR2 is FQNEAQ (reference sequence). Written as DNA, the CDR3 is TGTGCCAGCAGCTTAGGGGAAGGGACGGTCAATGAGCAGTTCTTC. Translated: CASSLGEGTVNEQFF.

Of note for this clonotype: This may be a read error, as it is one base from a much larger clone. V and J are TRBV19 and TRBJ2-7; D gene uncertain. V dropped 5 bases and J dropped 0 bases, with 8 bases sitting between them. CDR1 LNHDA and CDR2 SQIVND come from the germline V gene (reference sequence). The CDR3 loop spans 13 amino acids. For the CDR3, the DNA is TGTGCCAGTAGTCCGGGTCACTCCTACGAGCAGTACTTC. This encodes CASSPGHSYEQYF.

This clonotype has at least ten counts. The genes are TRBV2 and TRBJ2-7, with 9 nucleotides matching TRBD2. Trimming cost V 3 bases and J 1 base; bases outside gene matches: 10. The CDR3 is made up of 17 amino acids. The germline V gene encodes CDR1 SNHLY and CDR2 FYNNEI. The CDR3 sequence is CASSDGLAGRGSYEQYF. CDR3 coding DNA: TGTGCCAGCAGTGACGGGCTAGCGGGAAGAGGTTCCTACGAGCAGTACTTC.

This clonotype appeared many times. The chain joins TRBV7-2 to TRBJ2-3, with a tentative D call TRBD2 (6 bases). This CDR3 spans 15 amino acids. V lost 8 bases and J lost 0, with 15 bases in between. Germline-derived CDR1 and CDR2 are SGHTA and FQGNSA. DNA for the CDR3: TGTGCCAGCTCGTCCCGGCGGGGTAGCACAGATACGCAGTATTTT. This encodes CASSSRRGSTDTQYF.

A remark on this clonotype: This may be a read error: a much more frequent sequence differs by one nucleotide. V usage is TRBV11-2 and J usage is TRBJ2-3; 9 bases match TRBD2. Germline CDR1 is SGHAT and CDR2 is FQNNGV. CDR3 length: 17 residues. CDR3 nucleotide sequence: TGTGCCAGCAGCTTAGCTTATGCGGGAGGGCCCGCAGATACGCAGTGTTTT. Its translation: CASSLAYAGGPADTQCF.

The table lists this clonotype with many counts. The chain is built from TRBV5-6 and TRBJ2-7; D is uncertain. Germline values: CDR1 SGHDT, CDR2 YYEEEE. Trimming removed 4 bases from V and 1 base from J, with 12 bases in between. There are 14 residues in the CDR3. CDR3 region: CASSPLIGSYEQYF. CDR3 nucleotides: TGTGCCAGCAGCCCATTGATTGGGTCCTACGAGCAGTACTTC.

Worth noting for this clonotype: It may be a read error: a sequence one base away is much more abundant. The conserved final phenylalanine or tryptophan is absent from the CDR3, which likely points to a read error. V usage is TRBV18 and J usage is TRBJ1-2; D gene ambiguous. Germline V gene sequence: CDR1 KGHSH, CDR2 LQKENI. V lost 3 bases to trimming and J lost 5 bases, with 7 bases between them. CDR3 length: 12 amino acids. The CDR3 is CASSPHGYGYTS. Written as DNA, the CDR3 is TGTGCCAGCTCACCCCATGGATATGGCTACACCTCC.

The chain recombines TRBV27 with TRBJ2-1, with 9 nucleotides matching TRBD1. CDR1 MNHEY and CDR2 SMNVEV come from the germline V gene (reference sequence). After removal of 2 bases from V and 10 bases from J, the junction contained 6 bases not matched to a gene. This CDR3 contains 14 residues. CDR3 coding DNA: TGTGCCAGCAGTTTAGGGGGCGGGACAGGGGAGCAGTTCTTC. Translated, it gives CASSLGGGTGEQFF.

This clonotype was detected ten times or more. The V and J genes are TRBV20-1 and TRBJ1-4, with 7 bases identical to TRBD1. V trimming: 1 base; J trimming: 8 bases; junction bases outside the gene matches: 7. The length of the CDR3 is 14 residues. Germline loops: CDR1 DFQATT, CDR2 SNEGSKA (reference sequence). In nucleotides, the CDR3 is TGCAGTGCTAGAGTGACAGGGCTCAGGGAAAAACTGTTTTTT. The encoded protein is CSARVTGLREKLFF.